A single sample gave rise to the 9 T cell receptor beta chains below, sequenced in a study of cytomegalovirus exposure and HLA in healthy donors. Clones were sequenced by immunoSEQ multiplex PCR, and TCRdb holds only the in-frame ones, with some missing. This table holds approximately 150,000 clones, 80% to 95% found once. The sample taken for sequencing was PBMCs. The receptors stem from a young man in good health and CMV-seronegative.

J is TRBJ2-7 and V is TRBV9; D perhaps matches TRBD2 (6 bases). This CDR3 spans 14 amino acids. Germline V gene lookup returns CDR1 SGDLS and CDR2 YYNGEE. The V and J ends lost 2 bases and 6 bases respectively, with 15 bases between them. CDR3 nucleotide sequence: TGTGCCAGCAGCGTGCTCGCGGGGAACGGCGAGCAGTACGTC. It translates to CASSVLAGNGEQYV.

The CDR3: CASSLFQGPIDTQYF. DNA of the CDR3: TGTGCCAGCAGTTTATTCCAGGGGCCAATAGATACGCAGTATTTT. The rearrangement joins TRBV28 to TRBJ2-3; D is possibly TRBD1 (6 bases). There are 15 residues in the CDR3. The V gene's germline CDR1 is MDHEN and CDR2 SYDVKM. V was shortened by 1 base and J by 5 bases, with 13 bases between the two germline ends. Full variable domain (missing parts from reference TRBV28 and TRBJ2-3): DVKVTQSSRYLVKRTGEKVFLECVQDMDHENMFWYRQDPGLGLRLIYFSYDVKMKEKGDIPEGYSVSREKKERFSLILESASTNQTSMYLCASSLFQGPIDTQYFGPGTRLTVL.

The genes are TRBV13 and TRBJ2-2, with 9 bases fitting TRBD2. The trim removed 6 bases at V and 4 bases at J, leaving 12 bases unmatched. The V gene's germline CDR1 is PRHDT and CDR2 FYEKMQ (reference sequence). The CDR3 is made up of 17 amino acids. The DNA for the CDR3 is TGTGCCAGCAGTGAGACCTCCCTAGCGGGAATCACCGGGGAGCTGTTTTTT. Translated, it gives CASSETSLAGITGELFF.

This clone was recorded once. This chain uses TRBV9 with TRBJ2-3; no reliable D call. This CDR3 contains 16 residues. CDR1 is SGDLS and CDR2 is YYNGEE in the germline V gene. The germline V and J ends were trimmed by 4 bases and 4 bases, with 19 bases remaining between them. Here the CDR3 DNA reads TGTGCCAGCAGCCCCCGTCTAGTTCTTTTAGCAGATACGCAGTATTTT. Protein sequence: CASSPRLVLLADTQYF.

The chain employs TRBV27 and TRBJ1-1; the match to TRBD1 covers 10 bases. Germline V lookup: CDR1 MNHEY, CDR2 SMNVEV (reference sequence). The CDR3 runs to 16 residues. Trimming took 3 bases from V and 6 from J; bases not matched to a gene: 10. CDR3 bases: TGTGCCAGCAGTTTCGACCGGACAGGGGGGTTGGCTGAAGCTTTCTTT. Translating it yields CASSFDRTGGLAEAFF.

This sequence joins TRBV5-1 and TRBJ1-2; D remains unclear. Trimming cost V 0 bases and J 5 bases, with 11 bases left between them. This CDR3 has 14 amino acids. CDR1 and CDR2 (germline): SGHRS, YFSETQ. In nucleotides, the CDR3 is TGCGCCAGCAGCTTGGTACCCAACTCTTATGGCTACACCTTC. This translates into CASSLVPNSYGYTF.

This clone was counted only a few times. The chain joins TRBV6-4 to TRBJ2-3, with 10 bases identical to TRBD1. Looked up from germline, CDR1 is MRHNA and CDR2 is SNTAGT. Trimming took 4 bases from V and 1 from J; bases not matched to a gene: 2. This CDR3 has 15 amino acids. Here the CDR3 DNA reads TGTGCCAGCAGTGCAGGGACAGGGGGCACAGATACGCAGTATTTT. Its translation: CASSAGTGGTDTQYF.

This clone turned up a few times. The chain links TRBV19 to TRBJ1-2; no reliable D call. CDR1 LNHDA and CDR2 SQIVND come from the germline V gene (reference sequence). This CDR3 spans 14 amino acids. V was clipped by 1 base and J by 1 base, with 7 bases between them. This CDR3 is CASSIGAGNYGYTF. The CDR3 region has the DNA TGTGCCAGTAGTATAGGTGCGGGTAACTATGGCTACACCTTC.

The V gene is TRBV6-4, the J gene TRBJ2-2, with TRBD1 as a possible D gene (5 bases). The germline gives CDR1 MRHNA, CDR2 SNTAGT. The CDR3 has 14 amino acids. Trimming removed 5 bases from V and 4 bases from J, with 11 bases in between. The CDR3 protein is CASSIQGGTGELFF. CDR3 nucleotide sequence: TGTGCCAGCAGTATCCAGGGCGGCACCGGGGAGCTGTTTTTT.